A selection of T cell receptor beta chains follows, all from one sample in a study of shared clonotypes between healthy human individuals. The assay was immunoSEQ multiplex PCR, and TCRdb's table has in-frame clones only and misses some. The sample holds fewer than 650,000 clones, roughly four fifths seen once. The sequencing input was PBMCs. The receptors originated from a woman aged 40 to 50 in good health. Some clones in this sample may be carry-over from other donors' samples. CDR3s include the opening cysteine and the closing phenylalanine or tryptophan. The D gene is left open where the match is weak. Size tells how often a clone was seen (once, few, many) or the class of an expanded clone, and some rows leave it out.

clone size,D gene,J gene,V gene,CDR3 DNA,CDR3 protein
NA,NA,TRBJ2-7,TRBV25-1,TGTGCCAGCAGTAGAGAGGTCTACGAGCAGTACTTC,CASSREVYEQYF
NA,TRBD1,TRBJ2-2,TRBV11-3,TGTGCCAGCAGCCCCCGGACAGGTCTAAGCGGGGAGCTGTTTTTT,CASSPRTGLSGELFF
NA,TRBD2,TRBJ2-7,TRBV6-5,TGTGCCAGCAGTCCCGCTTGGGGGGGAGGCTACGAGCAGTACTTC,CASSPAWGGGYEQYF
NA,NA,TRBJ1-3,TRBV5-4,TGTGCCAGCAGCTTGACTTCAGGGATCAGAGTGTGGGCTGGAAACACCATATATTTT,CASSLTSGIRVWAGNTIYF
NA,TRBD2,TRBJ2-2,TRBV2,TGTGCCAGCAGCGGACTAGCGGGGTACACCGGGGAGCTGTTTTTT,CASSGLAGYTGELFF
NA,NA,TRBJ1-1,TRBV6-5,TGTGCCAGCAGTCGTGGCGCTGAAGCTTTCTTT,CASSRGAEAFF
once,TRBD1,TRBJ2-4,TRBV5-6,TGTGCCAGCAGCTTGATACTGGACAGGGGGGCCAAAAACATTCAGTACTTC,CASSLILDRGAKNIQYF
NA,NA,TRBJ1-1,TRBV6-1,TGTGCCAGCAGTGAAGCTTCGCGGGGGTACACTGAAGCTTTCTTT,CASSEASRGYTEAFF
NA,TRBD2,TRBJ2-3,TRBV4-2,TGTGCCAGCAGCCTTCTGGAGGAGGGTAGCGGGAGCACAGATACGCAGTATTTT,CASSLLEEGSGSTDTQYF
NA,TRBD2,TRBJ2-5,TRBV7-9,TGTGCCAGCAGCCCGCAACTAGCGGGAGTTGGGACCCAGTACTTC,CASSPQLAGVGTQYF
NA,TRBD1,TRBJ2-1,TRBV6-6,TGTGCCAGCAGTTCCCGGGACAGGGGATACAATGAGCAGTTCTTC,CASSSRDRGYNEQFF
NA,NA,TRBJ2-3,TRBV9,TGTGCCAGCAGCGTAGGAGTAGGGGCCGATACGCAGTATTTT,CASSVGVGADTQYF
NA,TRBD2,TRBJ2-7,TRBV10-3,TGTGCCAGCAGTTATTCGCCTAGCGGGAACTACGAGCAGTACTTC,CASSYSPSGNYEQYF
NA,NA,TRBJ1-5,TRBV7-9,TGTGCCAGCAGCTTAGGGGCCGGGAATCAGCCCCAGCATTTT,CASSLGAGNQPQHF
NA,NA,TRBJ1-2,TRBV5-1,TGCGCCAGCAGCTTGGCCCCTCGGACAGATGGCTACACCTTC,CASSLAPRTDGYTF